A single sample is the source of the 18 T cell receptor beta chains below, sequenced in a study of OX40 agonist ivuxolimab in advanced cancers. Library preparation used the immunoSEQ multiplex PCR assay. Imported from immuneACCESS, the table was reduced by TCRdb to in-frame sequences with V and J called. These copies leave out some clones; in studies compared against another copy, an unresolved V gene accounts for under half, and the cause of the remainder is not known. The sample has 8,500 to 13,000 clones on record, just under 75% of them singletons. Of the sample, approximately 40% is held by the ten largest clones. Source: CD4+ or CD8+ T cells sorted from blood, taken in a trial of the OX40 agonist ivuxolimab. The receptors come from an adult with an advanced solid tumor such as melanoma, head and neck, liver or kidney cancer.

The chain employs TRBV5-6 and TRBJ2-4; no reliable D call. CDR1 and CDR2 (germline): SGHDT, YYEEEE. The CDR3 totals 13 residues. V was clipped by 7 bases and J by 1 base, with 9 bases between them. CDR3 DNA sequence: TGTGCCAGCGGGGATACGGCCAAAAACATTCAGTACTTC. Translation gives CASGDTAKNIQYF.

The chain couples TRBV19 to TRBJ2-1; D is perhaps TRBD1 or TRBD2 (5 bases each). Germline-derived CDR1 and CDR2 are LNHDA and SQIVND (reference sequence). V lost 2 bases, J lost 3 bases, and 14 bases lay in between. This CDR3 spans 16 amino acids. The CDR3: CASSISRDVNYNEQFF. The CDR3, as DNA: TGTGCCAGTAGTATATCCCGGGACGTTAACTACAATGAGCAGTTCTTC.

The genes are TRBV4-1 and TRBJ1-4, with D unresolved. The ends were cut back, 5 bases at V and 3 bases at J, with 13 bases in the middle. In germline, CDR1 is MGHRA, CDR2 YSYEKL. This CDR3 is built from 15 residues. The CDR3: CASSFAGRSNEKLFF. CDR3 nucleotides: TGCGCCAGCAGCTTCGCCGGGAGGTCTAATGAAAAACTGTTTTTT.

The J gene is TRBJ2-1, the V gene TRBV27; TRBD2 matches at 7 bases. The CDR3 runs 15 residues. Germline-derived CDR1 and CDR2 are MNHEY and SMNVEV (reference sequence). The ends lost 5 bases at V and 4 bases at J; junction bases unmatched: 8. CDR3 DNA sequence: TGTGCCAGCAGTCAACGGGACTATCTATACAATGAGCAGTTCTTC. Amino acid sequence: CASSQRDYLYNEQFF.

CDR3 in amino acids: CASSLWAEEGYTF. CDR3 DNA sequence: TGTGCCAGCAGTTTGTGGGCCGAGGAGGGCTACACCTTC. The chain has TRBV28 and TRBJ1-2, with unresolved D. Looked up from germline, CDR1 is MDHEN and CDR2 is SYDVKM. The CDR3 consists of 13 residues. V lost 3 bases to trimming and J lost 8 bases, with 13 bases between them.

V gene TRBV11-2 combines with J gene TRBJ1-1; D not certain. CDR1 and CDR2 (germline): SGHAT, FQNNGV. The CDR3 extends over 15 amino acids. Trimming took off 3 bases at V and 1 base at J, with 12 bases between the two ends. CDR3 amino acids: CASSLLLGENTEAFF. The CDR3 bases are TGTGCCAGCAGCTTGCTCCTCGGGGAGAACACTGAAGCTTTCTTT.

The rearrangement joins TRBV4-2 to TRBJ1-6, with D perhaps TRBD1 (6 bases). This CDR3 comprises 17 residues. Germline loops: CDR1 LGHNA, CDR2 YNFKEQ. Deletions cut 1 base from V and 0 bases from J, with 10 bases between. In DNA form, the CDR3 reads TGTGCCAGCAGCCAAGTGGACAGCAGCTCCTATAATTCACCCCTCCACTTT. Its translation: CASSQVDSSSYNSPLHF.

The J gene is TRBJ2-5, the V gene TRBV6-5; no clear D. There are 13 residues in the CDR3. The V end was cut by 0 bases, the J end by 5 bases, with 7 bases between. Germline V CDR1 and CDR2: MNHEY, SVGAGI. CDR3 DNA sequence: TGTGCCAGCAGTTACTCCTCGATCGAGACCCAGTACTTC. Protein product: CASSYSSIETQYF.

V is TRBV19 and J is TRBJ2-7, with 9 positions matching TRBD2. The CDR3 contains 14 residues. J lost 4 bases, V lost 3 bases, and 4 bases had no gene match. Germline assignment: CDR1 LNHDA and CDR2 SQIVND (reference sequence). The CDR3 here is CASSILAGRYEQYF. CDR3 DNA sequence: TGTGCCAGTAGTATTCTAGCGGGAAGGTACGAGCAGTACTTC.

V usage is TRBV29-1 and J usage is TRBJ2-1, with 10 bases identical to TRBD2. The CDR3 is made up of 15 amino acids. V shed 7 bases and J 6 bases; nucleotides not matched to a gene: 12. Germline V gene lookup returns CDR1 SQVTM and CDR2 ANQGSEA. CDR3 DNA: TGCAGCGCCGATCCGGGACTAGCGAGATTCAATGAGCAGTTCTTC. Translation gives CSADPGLARFNEQFF.

The chain employs TRBV5-1 and TRBJ1-1; 7 nucleotides align to TRBD1. Germline CDR1 reads SGHRS; CDR2 reads YFSETQ. Unmatched junction bases numbered 4, after V lost 4 bases and J lost 4 bases. CDR3 length: 13 amino acids. CDR3 sequence: CASSPGGGTEAFF. The CDR3 DNA reads as TGCGCCAGCAGCCCAGGGGGAGGCACTGAAGCTTTCTTT.

The chain joins TRBV15 to TRBJ1-5; possibly TRBD1 for D (5 bases). The CDR3 is 12 amino acids. CDR1 is LNHNV, CDR2 YYDKDF, per germline (reference sequence). V lost 8 bases to trimming and J lost 4 bases, with 9 bases between them. The CDR3 bases are TGTGCCACCGGAGGGGTTAATCAGCCCCAGCATTTT. Protein product: CATGGVNQPQHF.

This chain links TRBV11-3 with TRBJ1-1, with D perhaps TRBD1 (5 bases). In germline, CDR1 is SGHNT, CDR2 YENEEA. V lost 5 bases and J lost 4, with 14 bases in between. The CDR3 covers 14 residues. The CDR3 protein is CASSPKGDFTEAFF. Written as DNA, the CDR3 is TGTGCCAGCAGCCCTAAAGGGGACTTCACTGAAGCTTTCTTT.

This clone was recorded once. The V gene is TRBV30, the J gene TRBJ2-1, with 10 bases that match TRBD2. The CDR3 has 14 residues. With V trimmed by 4 bases and J by 4 bases, 4 bases remained unmatched. Per the germline V gene, CDR1 is GTSNPN and CDR2 is SVGIG (reference sequence). For the CDR3, the DNA is TGTGCCTGGAACGAGCGGGAGGGATACAATGAGCAGTTCTTC. Translation: CAWNEREGYNEQFF.

The V and J genes are TRBV28 and TRBJ1-2; D remains unclear. V gave up 8 bases and J gave up 1 base, with 14 bases separating them. Germline-derived CDR1 and CDR2 are MDHEN and SYDVKM. This CDR3 spans 14 amino acids. Written as DNA, the CDR3 is TGTGCCAGCTCCGGGGTCAGTTATAACTATGGCTACACCTTC. This codes for CASSGVSYNYGYTF.

CDR3 amino acids: CASSTQGGDGYTF. CDR3 in DNA: TGTGCCAGTAGTACGCAGGGAGGGGATGGCTACACCTTC. The chain uses TRBV19 and TRBJ1-2; possibly TRBD1 for D (5 bases). The V end was cut by 4 bases, the J end by 6 bases, with 12 bases between. This CDR3 spans 13 amino acids. Germline loops: CDR1 LNHDA, CDR2 SQIVND (reference sequence). The full variable domain, its missing parts supplied by reference TRBV19 and TRBJ1-2, is DGGITQSPKYLFRKEGQNVTLSCEQNLNHDAMYWYRQDPGQGLRLIYYSQIVNDFQKGDIAEGYSVSREKKESFPLTVTSAQKNPTAFYLCASSTQGGDGYTFGSGTRLTVV.

The chain is built from TRBV6-5 and TRBJ2-1, with D maybe TRBD2 (5 bases). The CDR3 length is 15 residues. Germline V gives CDR1 MNHEY, CDR2 SVGAGI. Trimming removed 3 bases at V and 4 bases at J, with 13 bases between. CDR3 sequence: CASSYGPGEYNEQFF. The CDR3, as DNA: TGTGCCAGCAGTTATGGACCTGGGGAGTACAATGAGCAGTTCTTC.

The genes are TRBV4-2 and TRBJ2-7; tentative D call: TRBD2 (6 bases). The CDR3 is 15 residues long. V shed 1 base and J shed 1 base, with 11 bases lying between them. The germline V gene has CDR1 LGHNA and CDR2 YNFKEQ. CDR3 DNA sequence: TGTGCCAGCAGCCAAGGGAGCGGGCGTTCCTACGAGCAGTACTTC. Residues: CASSQGSGRSYEQYF.